This T cell receptor (beta chain) was recorded in a study of cytomegalovirus exposure and HLA in healthy donors. Points from the study as a whole: On later analysis, the bulk of CMV-associated TCR beta chains appeared to be HLA-restricted.

60 Vbeta and 13 Jbeta primers were used in PCR. This table comes from immunoSEQ multiplex PCR, and its TCRdb copy is limited to in-frame clones, with some not included. The sample has around 150,000 clones, 70% to 85% seen once. Comment on this clone: Antigen unknown.

Losses at the gene ends were 4 bases for V and 14 bases for J; bases not matched to a gene: 15. Germline values: CDR1 SQVTM, CDR2 ANQGSEA. This CDR3 has 13 amino acids. This TCR came from a man aged 35-49 years in good health and CMV-seropositive. The chain recombines TRBV29-1 with TRBJ2-3, with TRBD1 identical over 7 bases. The material sequenced was PBMCs. The CDR3 reads CSVVGQGDRIGYF. The CDR3 nucleotides are TGCAGCGTTGTAGGTCAGGGGGATAGGATAGGGTATTTT.